The 8 T cell receptor beta chains reported below all come from one sample, sequenced in a study of T cell responses to AZD1222 COVID-19 vaccine. Using immunoSEQ multiplex PCR, the repertoire was profiled, and TCRdb retains in-frame clones only, with some absent. The sample yields some 150,000 clones, approximately 89% seen once. Material: peripheral blood, obtained on day 0 of AZD1222 vaccination. These receptors were taken from an adult in good health.

This chain joins TRBV28 and TRBJ1-4; 7 bases align to TRBD1. In germline, CDR1 is MDHEN, CDR2 SYDVKM. V was clipped by 5 bases and J by 7 bases; unmatched bases: 10. The CDR3 has 15 residues. The CDR3 DNA is TGTGCCAGCAGTACCCCGACAGGGCGGGTTGAAAAACTGTTTTTT. This codes for CASSTPTGRVEKLFF.

This sequence joins TRBV19 and TRBJ1-5; the D gene is possibly TRBD1 (6 bases). The CDR3 extends over 14 amino acids. Germline CDR1 LNHDA, CDR2 SQIVND (reference sequence). V dropped 1 base and J dropped 6 bases, with 10 bases sitting between them. The CDR3 nucleotides are TGTGCCAGTAGTATAGGGGGCAGGGGTCAGCCCCAGCATTTT. Amino acids: CASSIGGRGQPQHF.

The chain is built from TRBV5-5 and TRBJ2-7; D is unclear. The V and J ends lost 2 bases and 7 bases respectively, with 25 bases between them. The CDR3 runs to 17 residues. Germline values: CDR1 SGHKS, CDR2 YYEKEE (reference sequence). CDR3 nucleotide sequence: TGTGCCAGCAGCTTATCGGGTGCTGGGCATCGGTCTTGGGAGCAGTACTTC. Its protein product is CASSLSGAGHRSWEQYF. The complete variable domain, with remaining parts taken from reference TRBV5-5 and TRBJ2-7, reads DAGVTQSPTHLIKTRGQQVTLRCSPISGHKSVSWYQQVLGQGPQFIFQYYEKEERGRGNFPDRFSARQFPNYSSELNVNALLLGDSALYLCASSLSGAGHRSWEQYFGPGTRLTVT.

V and J are TRBV4-1 and TRBJ1-2; D is perhaps TRBD1 (5 bases). The CDR3 is made up of 15 amino acids. Germline loops: CDR1 MGHRA, CDR2 YSYEKL. Trimming pared 1 base from V and 4 bases from J, leaving 13 bases between. The CDR3 sequence is CASSQGAGSSYGYTF. CDR3 sequence (DNA): TGCGCCAGCAGCCAAGGGGCAGGGTCTAGCTATGGCTACACCTTC.

The rearrangement joins TRBV3-1 (or the pseudogene TRBV3-2) to TRBJ1-1, with a weak D call TRBD1 (6 bases). V was trimmed by 3 bases and J by 3 bases, leaving 17 bases between them. From germline, CDR1 is LGHDT and CDR2 YNNKEL (reference sequence). The CDR3 has 16 residues. The CDR3 reads CASSQVGGRHDTEAFF. DNA for the CDR3: TGTGCCAGCAGCCAGGTCGGGGGGCGGCATGACACTGAAGCTTTCTTT.

V is TRBV28 and J is TRBJ2-7; 8 bases agree with TRBD1. Trimming removed 6 bases from V and 2 bases from J; junction bases left unmatched: 9. The CDR3 loop spans 15 amino acids. Germline V gene lookup returns CDR1 MDHEN and CDR2 SYDVKM. DNA for the CDR3: TGTGCCAGCAGCCACGAGACAGGGGTTCCCTACGAGCAGTACTTC. It specifies CASSHETGVPYEQYF.

This chain connects TRBV9 to TRBJ1-6; 7 bases map to TRBD1. This CDR3 spans 16 amino acids. J was trimmed by 8 bases and V by 4 bases; bases with no gene match: 12. Looked up from germline, CDR1 is SGDLS and CDR2 is YYNGEE. CDR3 region: CASSPRGGTEDSPLHF. CDR3 bases: TGTGCCAGCAGCCCGAGGGGTGGGACAGAGGATTCACCCCTCCACTTT.

The chain combines TRBV11-2 with TRBJ1-1; TRBD1 matches at 7 bases. Germline CDR1 is SGHAT and CDR2 is FQNNGV. V dropped 1 base and J dropped 8; count of bases not matched to a gene: 1. This CDR3 region has 12 residues. CDR3 sequence (DNA): TGTGCCAGCAGCTTAGGACAGGGCGAAGCTTTCTTT. Protein product: CASSLGQGEAFF.